The TCR beta chain under discussion was sequenced for a study of glioma-infiltrating T cells after dendritic cell vaccination. Study context: Patients received autologous tumor lysate-pulsed dendritic cell vaccination between about 2003 and 2013. Dendritic cells derived from monocytes and pulsed with autologous tumor lysate formed the vaccine. Study-level results: The cohort had few patients with full blood and tumor sets.

None of the glioblastoma patients had an isocitrate dehydrogenase mutation. Per the germline V gene, CDR1 is SGHDT and CDR2 is YYEEEE. CDR3 size: 14 residues. Trimming cost V 4 bases and J 2 bases; bases outside gene matches: 1. As regards this clone: Its antigen is not known. The same CDR3 arises from other DNA sequences in this sample as well.

Generated by immunoSEQ multiplex PCR, the TCRdb table keeps only in-frame clones and is missing some. The repertoire holds 65,000 to 90,000 clones, with 82% as singletons. The source of this sequence is a human donor with glioblastoma. The genes are TRBV5-6 and TRBJ1-5; 9 bases map to TRBD1. This specimen was blood, taken before dendritic cell vaccination. The DNA of the CDR3 is TGTGCCAGCAGCCGGACAGGGGGCAATCAGCCCCAGCATTTT. Protein: CASSRTGGNQPQHF.